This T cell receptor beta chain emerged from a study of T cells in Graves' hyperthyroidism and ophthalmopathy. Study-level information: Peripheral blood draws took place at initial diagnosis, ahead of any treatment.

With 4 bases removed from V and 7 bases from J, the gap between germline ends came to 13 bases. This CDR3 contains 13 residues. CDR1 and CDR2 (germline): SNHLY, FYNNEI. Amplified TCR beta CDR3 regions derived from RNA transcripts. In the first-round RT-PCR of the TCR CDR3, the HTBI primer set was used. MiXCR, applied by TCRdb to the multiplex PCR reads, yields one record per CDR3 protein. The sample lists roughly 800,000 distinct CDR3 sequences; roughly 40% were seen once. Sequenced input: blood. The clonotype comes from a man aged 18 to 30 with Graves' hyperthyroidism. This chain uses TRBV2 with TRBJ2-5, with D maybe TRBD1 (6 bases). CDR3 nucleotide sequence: TGTGCCAGCAGTGTTGGGGGCGCCCGGACCCAGTACTTC. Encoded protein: CASSVGGARTQYF. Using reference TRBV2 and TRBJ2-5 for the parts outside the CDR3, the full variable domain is EPEVTQTPSHQVTQMGQEVILRCVPISNHLYFYWYRQILGQKVEFLVSFYNNEISEKSEIFDDQFSVERPDGSNFTLKIRSTKLEDSAMYFCASSVGGARTQYFGPGTRLLVL.